This entry describes one T cell receptor beta chain. This specimen belongs to a study of control samples from healthy donors and cancer patients. V was clipped by 10 bases and J by 5 bases; unmatched bases: 5. Germline CDR1 and CDR2: MNHEY and SVGAGI. The CDR3 length is 12 residues. Using immunoSEQ multiplex PCR, the repertoire was profiled, and TCRdb retains in-frame clones only, with some absent. The profile shows fewer than 150,000 clones, less than 95% of them singletons. The TCR sequence derives from a man aged 18 to 30 in good health. Material: blood. The rearrangement uses TRBV6-5 and TRBJ2-5; 9 bases match TRBD2. CDR3 nucleotide sequence: TGTGCCATCGGGACTAGCAGTGAGACCCAGTACTTC. Encoded protein: CAIGTSSETQYF.